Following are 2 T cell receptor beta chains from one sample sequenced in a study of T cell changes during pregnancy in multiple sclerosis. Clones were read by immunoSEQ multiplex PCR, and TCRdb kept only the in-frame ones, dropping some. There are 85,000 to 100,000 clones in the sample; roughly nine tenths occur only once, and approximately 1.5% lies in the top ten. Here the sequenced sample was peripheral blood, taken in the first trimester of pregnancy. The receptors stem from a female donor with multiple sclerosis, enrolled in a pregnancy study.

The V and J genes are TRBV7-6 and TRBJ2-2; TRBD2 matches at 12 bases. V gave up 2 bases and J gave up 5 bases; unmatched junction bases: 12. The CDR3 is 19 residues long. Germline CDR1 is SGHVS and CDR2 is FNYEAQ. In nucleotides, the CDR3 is TGTGCCAGCAGCTTATGGGTGCTAGCGGGAGGGCCGTGGACCGGGGAGCTGTTTTTT. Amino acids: CASSLWVLAGGPWTGELFF.

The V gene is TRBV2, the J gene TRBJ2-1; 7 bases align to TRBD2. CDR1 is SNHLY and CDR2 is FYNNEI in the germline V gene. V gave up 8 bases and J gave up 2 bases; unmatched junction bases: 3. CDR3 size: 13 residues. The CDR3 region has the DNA TGTGCCAGCGGGGCGGGGGCCTACAATGAGCAGTTCTTC. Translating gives CASGAGAYNEQFF.